One T cell receptor beta chain is described in this entry. As yet, its antigen is unknown. This sample is drawn from a study of T cell responses to AZD1222 COVID-19 vaccine. Study observations and caveats: Among AZD1222 vaccinees, only five to seven were seropositive at baseline. White British donors predominated, females outnumbered males, and clonal diversity was possibly underestimated. After two AZD1222 doses, spike-specific TCR breadth and depth rose versus day 0.

The data were produced by immunoSEQ multiplex PCR, yet TCRdb's version contains in-frame clones alone and is incomplete. Among roughly 200,000 clones listed, 85% to 95% were seen once. The sequence derives from an adult who received the MenACWY meningococcal vaccine as a control. Sequenced here: peripheral blood, sampled 28 days after the second dose of the MenACWY control vaccine.

CDR3 coding DNA: TGTGCCAGCAGCTTTAGTGGCCCGGGGGCTGGCTACACCTTC. It yields the protein CASSFSGPGAGYTF. This chain joins TRBV11-2 and TRBJ1-2, with D possibly matching TRBD1 (6 bases). Trimming left V 3 bases short and J 7 bases short, with 15 bases between. The CDR3 has 14 residues. Germline V lookup: CDR1 SGHAT, CDR2 FQNNGV.